Following are 25 T cell receptor beta chains from one sample sequenced in a study of Graves' ophthalmopathy and Graves' hyperthyroidism. TCR beta CDR3 regions were amplified from RNA transcripts. HTBI-primed RT-PCR formed the first round, and a multiplex PCR formed the second. TCRdb recomputed calls from the multiplex PCR reads with MiXCR, one row per CDR3 protein. The table includes more than 300,000 distinct CDR3 sequences, approximately 18% detected once. Sequencing was carried out using peripheral blood. These receptors were collected from an adult woman with stable Graves' hyperthyroidism.

In this sample, this clonotype turned up once. The gene calls are TRBV20-1 and TRBJ2-7; tentative D call: TRBD2 (5 bases). Trimming took off 0 bases at V and 1 base at J, with 13 bases between the two ends. The V gene's germline CDR1 is DFQATT and CDR2 SNEGSKA (reference sequence). The CDR3 extends over 15 amino acids. The CDR3, as DNA: TGCAGTGCTAGAGAGAACCGAGCGGAGTCCTACGAGCAGTACTTC. Translating gives CSARENRAESYEQYF.

Comments on this clonotype: At one end the junction does not follow the germline gene, possibly because of a read error. The chain combines TRBV9 with TRBJ2-4; a possible D gene is TRBD2 (5 bases). Germline assignment: CDR1 SGDLS and CDR2 YYNGEE. The CDR3 totals 16 residues. The CDR3 sequence is CASSEGRGMAKNIKYF. As DNA, the CDR3 is TGTGCCAGCAGCGAAGGACGGGGAATGGCCAAAAACATTAAGTACTTC.

In its sample, this clonotype was seen many times. The CDR3 nucleotides read TGTGCCAGCAGAGACAGTAGCAATCAGCCCCAGCATTTT. Translating gives CASRDSSNQPQHF. The chain has TRBV12-3 or TRBV12-4 and TRBJ1-5, with a weak D call TRBD1 (5 bases). V gave up 6 bases and J gave up 0 bases, with 6 bases separating them. This CDR3 is built from 13 residues.

This clonotype was seen repeatedly, ten times or more. The chain employs TRBV12-3 or TRBV12-4 and TRBJ1-6; tentative D call: TRBD1 (5 bases). The CDR3 has 13 amino acids. Trimming stripped 7 bases from V and 7 bases from J, with 11 bases between. The CDR3 loop reads CASNRDGNSPLHF. For the CDR3, the DNA is TGTGCCAGCAACCGGGACGGGAATTCACCCCTCCACTTT.

This clonotype came up many times. The chain is built from TRBV11-1 and TRBJ2-6; D unclear. Germline CDR1 reads SGHAT; CDR2 reads FQDESV (reference sequence). Trimming left V 4 bases short and J 4 bases short, with 8 bases between. The CDR3 is 14 amino acids. The DNA of the CDR3 is TGTGCCAGCAGCTCCCGGGCCGGGGCCAACGTCCTGACTTTC. Amino acids: CASSSRAGANVLTF.

CDR3 DNA: TGTGCCAGCAGAAGACTGATGATCAGCCCCCAGCATTTT. This encodes CASRRLMISPQHF. The chain is built from TRBV6-2 or TRBV6-3 and TRBJ1-5; D remains ambiguous. Germline V gives CDR1 MNHEY, CDR2 SVGEGT. Trimming removed 6 bases at V and 10 bases at J, with 16 bases between. This CDR3 has 13 residues.

This clonotype has a count of ten or more. The chain is built from TRBV7-9 and TRBJ2-5; 7 nucleotides line up with TRBD1. Germline lookup yields CDR1 SEHNR and CDR2 FQNEAQ (reference sequence). Germline trimming cut 0 bases from V and 4 bases from J; bases unmatched to any gene: 5. The CDR3 runs to 15 residues. The CDR3, as DNA: TGTGCCAGCAGCTTAGCCCGGGACAGAGGAGAGACCCAGTACTTC. Protein sequence: CASSLARDRGETQYF.

This clonotype has only a few counts. The chain uses TRBV6-4 and TRBJ1-3; TRBD1 matches 8 bases. The germline V gene has CDR1 MRHNA and CDR2 SNTAGT. V was clipped by 4 bases and J by 7 bases; unmatched bases: 6. The CDR3 sequence is 14 residues long. The CDR3 sequence is CASSAGTGENTIYF. The CDR3 DNA reads TGTGCCAGCAGTGCTGGGACAGGAGAGAACACCATATATTTT.

This clonotype has ten or more counts. The chain recombines TRBV6-1 with TRBJ2-7; tentatively, D is TRBD2 (5 bases). The CDR3 runs 13 residues. Trimming shortened V by 7 bases and J by 3 bases, and 13 bases separated the two germline ends. Germline CDR1 is MNHNS and CDR2 is SASEGT. The CDR3 here is CASTLIGSYEQYF. CDR3 sequence (DNA): TGTGCCAGCACCTTAATAGGGAGCTACGAGCAGTACTTC.

This clonotype was observed many times. The CDR3 DNA follows: TGTGCCAGTAGTATCCGGACAGTAGGAGAGACCCAGTACTTC. Residues: CASSIRTVGETQYF. V usage is TRBV19 and J usage is TRBJ2-5; perhaps TRBD1 as D (6 bases). The CDR3 sequence is 14 residues long. CDR1 and CDR2 from the germline V gene are LNHDA and SQIVND (reference sequence). Trimming removed 3 bases from V and 4 bases from J, with 12 bases in between.

This clonotype was seen ten or more times. This rearrangement joins TRBV20-1 to TRBJ2-5; D is unclear. Trimming cost V 1 base and J 5 bases, with 11 bases left between them. CDR1 is DFQATT, CDR2 SNEGSKA, per germline (reference sequence). This CDR3 region has 13 residues. CDR3 sequence reads: CSARVFAKETQYF. CDR3 in DNA: TGCAGTGCTAGAGTATTTGCGAAGGAGACCCAGTACTTC.

V usage is TRBV6-1 and J usage is TRBJ2-7; D might be TRBD1 (5 bases). The length of the CDR3 is 14 residues. Trimming left V 2 bases short and J 2 bases short, with 10 bases between. Germline V CDR1 and CDR2: MNHNS, SASEGT. The CDR3 region has the DNA TGTGCCAGCAGTGAACAGGGTTTCCCCTACGAGCAGTACTTC. Translated, it gives CASSEQGFPYEQYF.

In its sample, this clonotype was seen many times. For the CDR3, the DNA is TGTGCCATCAGCCAAATAGCAGGGAATTACTATGGCTACACCTTC. Encoded protein: CAISQIAGNYYGYTF. V usage is TRBV10-3 and J usage is TRBJ1-2; D perhaps matches TRBD1 (5 bases). The CDR3 has 15 residues. Germline-derived CDR1 and CDR2 are ENHRY and SYGVKD. V was shortened by 6 bases and J by 3 bases, with 17 bases between the two germline ends.

This clonotype is a singleton in its sample. J is TRBJ1-2 and V is TRBV29-1, with unresolved D. Germline CDR1 is SQVTM and CDR2 is ANQGSEA. The CDR3 extends over 13 amino acids. The V and J ends lost 5 bases and 0 bases respectively, with 10 bases between them. CDR3 nucleotide sequence: TGCAGCGTTCTGTCCACCTCTAACTATGGCTACACCTTC. Residues: CSVLSTSNYGYTF.

This clonotype showed up just a few times. This chain links TRBV7-9 with TRBJ1-2, with no clear D. From germline, CDR1 is SEHNR and CDR2 FQNEAQ (reference sequence). Between the trimmed V and J ends, which lost 1 base and 7 bases, there was a span of 10 bases. This CDR3 is built from 13 residues. DNA of the CDR3: TGTGCCAGCAGCTTAGGGTCCCCAGTTGGCTACACCTTC. Translated: CASSLGSPVGYTF. The full variable domain, with the rest looked up from reference TRBV7-9 and TRBJ1-2, is DTGVSQNPRHKITKRGQNVTFRCDPISEHNRLYWYRQTLGQGPEFLTYFQNEAQLEKSRLLSDRFSAERPKGSFSTLEIQRTEQGDSAMYLCASSLGSPVGYTFGSGTRLTVV.

The table lists this clonotype with many counts. The CDR3 loop is CASRGAGLESQPQHF. CDR3 coding DNA: TGTGCCAGCAGGGGGGCAGGGTTGGAGAGTCAGCCCCAGCATTTT. The J gene is TRBJ1-5, the V gene TRBV6-1, with TRBD1 as a possible D gene (6 bases). There are 15 residues in the CDR3. Germline assignment: CDR1 MNHNS and CDR2 SASEGT. V lost 6 bases and J 6 bases, leaving 18 bases between the germline ends.

In its sample, this clonotype was seen many times. A much larger clonotype is one base distant, so this may be a read error. The rearrangement uses TRBV6-2 or TRBV6-3 and TRBJ2-7, with a tentative D call TRBD2 (5 bases). Germline V lookup: CDR1 MNHEY, CDR2 SVGEGT. V lost 4 bases and J lost 2, with 15 bases in between. CDR3 length equals 15 residues. The CDR3 coding sequence is TGTGCCAGCAGTTGCCCTGGACTGCCCACCTACGAGCAGTACTTC. Translated, it gives CASSCPGLPTYEQYF.

This clonotype has ten or more counts. This rearrangement joins TRBV20-1 to TRBJ2-5, with 10 bases aligning to TRBD2. The germline V gene encodes CDR1 DFQATT and CDR2 SNEGSKA (reference sequence). With V trimmed by 3 bases and J by 5 bases, 9 bases remained unmatched. CDR3 size: 15 residues. The CDR3 DNA is TGCAGTGCTAGCGTCCTAGCGGGAGTCGGGGAGACCCAGTACTTC. Translated, it gives CSASVLAGVGETQYF.

This clonotype has at least ten counts. This chain connects TRBV20-1 to TRBJ1-1, with D hard to call. Germline V gene sequence: CDR1 DFQATT, CDR2 SNEGSKA (reference sequence). V was shortened by 2 bases and J by 3 bases, with 22 bases between the two germline ends. CDR3 length equals 17 residues. Here the CDR3 reads CSARSFLTLSTDTEAFF. The CDR3 bases are TGCAGTGCTAGAAGTTTCCTAACCCTGTCGACGGACACTGAAGCTTTCTTT.

Here the CDR3 DNA reads TGCAGTGCTAGAGATACACAAACCAATTCACCCCTCCACTTT. Encoded protein: CSARDTQTNSPLHF. The V call is TRBV20-1, the J call TRBJ1-6; D ambiguous. V lost 0 bases, J lost 7 bases, and 10 bases lay in between. Germline CDR1 and CDR2: DFQATT and SNEGSKA (reference sequence). The CDR3 has 14 residues.

This clonotype was counted many times. The chain joins TRBV20-1 to TRBJ2-7; 10 nucleotides match TRBD2. The CDR3 has 16 residues. In germline, CDR1 is DFQATT, CDR2 SNEGSKA (reference sequence). Unmatched junction bases numbered 13, after V lost 3 bases and J lost 5 bases. The CDR3 DNA reads as TGCAGTGCTAGGTTCGAGGCTAGCGGGAGATGGGACGAGCAGTACTTC. Its protein is CSARFEASGRWDEQYF.

The table lists this clonotype with many counts. The CDR3 is CASSLSLRGNQPQHF. The DNA for the CDR3 is TGTGCCAGCAGTTTATCCCTCAGGGGCAATCAGCCCCAGCATTTT. The J gene is TRBJ1-5, the V gene TRBV27; possible D gene TRBD1, 5 bases. The CDR3 totals 15 residues. V lost 0 bases and J 2 bases, leaving 8 bases between the germline ends. The germline V gene has CDR1 MNHEY and CDR2 SMNVEV (reference sequence).

Many counts were recorded for this clonotype. The rearrangement links TRBV6-1 to TRBJ2-7, with 7 positions matching TRBD2. Germline trimming cut 0 bases from V and 2 bases from J; bases unmatched to any gene: 13. Looked up from germline, CDR1 is MNHNS and CDR2 is SASEGT. This CDR3 region has 18 residues. The CDR3 here is CASSEALAAKGGPYEQYF. CDR3 DNA: TGTGCCAGCAGTGAAGCTCTAGCGGCAAAGGGAGGTCCCTACGAGCAGTACTTC.

This clonotype was counted at least ten times. The chain carries TRBV20-1 and TRBJ2-7; TRBD2 agrees at 8 bases. Germline V CDR1 and CDR2: DFQATT, SNEGSKA (reference sequence). This CDR3 region has 15 residues. The ends lost 6 bases at V and 4 bases at J; junction bases unmatched: 14. CDR3 region: CSATDRAGGSYEQYF. CDR3 coding DNA: TGCAGTGCAACGGACCGGGCGGGAGGTTCTTACGAGCAGTACTTC.

The chain joins TRBV19 to TRBJ1-1; 8 bases align to TRBD1. Looked up from germline, CDR1 is LNHDA and CDR2 is SQIVND (reference sequence). The CDR3 length is 18 residues. V trimming: 0 bases; J trimming: 4 bases; junction bases outside the gene matches: 13. The CDR3 sequence: CASSIDQADRDRGTEAFF. The DNA for the CDR3 is TGTGCCAGTAGTATAGATCAGGCGGACAGGGATCGAGGCACTGAAGCTTTCTTT.